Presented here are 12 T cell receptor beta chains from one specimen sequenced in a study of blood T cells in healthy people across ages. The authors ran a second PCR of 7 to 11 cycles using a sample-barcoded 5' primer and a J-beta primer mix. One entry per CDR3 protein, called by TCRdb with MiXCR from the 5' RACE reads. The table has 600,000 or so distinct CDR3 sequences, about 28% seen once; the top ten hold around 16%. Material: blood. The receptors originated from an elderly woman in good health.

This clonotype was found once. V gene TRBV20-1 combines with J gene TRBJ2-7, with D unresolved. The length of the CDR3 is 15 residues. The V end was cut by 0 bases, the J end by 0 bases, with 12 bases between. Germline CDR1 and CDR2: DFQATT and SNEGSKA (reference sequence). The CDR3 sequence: CSARDPAASSYEQYF. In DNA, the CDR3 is TGCAGTGCTAGAGATCCGGCAGCTAGCTCCTACGAGCAGTACTTC.

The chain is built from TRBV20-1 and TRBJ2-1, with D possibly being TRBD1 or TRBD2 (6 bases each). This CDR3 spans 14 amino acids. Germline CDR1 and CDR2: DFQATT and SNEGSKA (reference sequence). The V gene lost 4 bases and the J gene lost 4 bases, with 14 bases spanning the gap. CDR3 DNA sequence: TGCAGTGCTATGGGGGCCGGGGGATACAATGAGCAGTTCTTC. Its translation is CSAMGAGGYNEQFF.

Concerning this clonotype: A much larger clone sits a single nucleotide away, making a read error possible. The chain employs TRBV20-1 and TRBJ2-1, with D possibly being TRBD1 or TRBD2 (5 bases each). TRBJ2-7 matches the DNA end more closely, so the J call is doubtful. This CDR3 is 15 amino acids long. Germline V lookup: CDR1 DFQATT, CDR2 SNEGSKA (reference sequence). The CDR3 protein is CSAIPGASSYNEQYF. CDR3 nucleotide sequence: TGCAGTGCTATCCCCGGGGCGAGCTCCTACAATGAGCAGTACTTC.

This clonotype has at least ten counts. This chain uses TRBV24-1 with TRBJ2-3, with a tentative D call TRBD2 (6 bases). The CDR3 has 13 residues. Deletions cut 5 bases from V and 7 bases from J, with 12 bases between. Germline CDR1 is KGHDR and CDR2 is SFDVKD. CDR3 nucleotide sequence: TGTGCCACCAGTGCCCGGGGGTCAAATACGCAGTATTTT. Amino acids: CATSARGSNTQYF.

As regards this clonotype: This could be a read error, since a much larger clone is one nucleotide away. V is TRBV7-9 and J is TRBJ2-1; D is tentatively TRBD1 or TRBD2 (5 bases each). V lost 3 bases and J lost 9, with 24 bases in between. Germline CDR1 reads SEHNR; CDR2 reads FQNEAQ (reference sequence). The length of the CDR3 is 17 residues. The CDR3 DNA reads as TGTGCCAGCAGCTTGCCTCTGGGGGATCGATCGAACAGTGAGCAGTTCTTC. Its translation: CASSLPLGDRSNSEQFF. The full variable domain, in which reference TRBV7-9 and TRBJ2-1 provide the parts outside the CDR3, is DTGVSQNPRHKITKRGQNVTFRCDPISEHNRLYWYRQTLGQGPEFLTYFQNEAQLEKSRLLSDRFSAERPKGSFSTLEIQRTEQGDSAMYLCASSLPLGDRSNSEQFFGPGTRLTVL.

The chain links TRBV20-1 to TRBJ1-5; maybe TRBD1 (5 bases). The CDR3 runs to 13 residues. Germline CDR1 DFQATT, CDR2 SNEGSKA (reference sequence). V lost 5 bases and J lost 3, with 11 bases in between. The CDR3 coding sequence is TGCAGTGCTTTACAGGATTTCAATCAGCCCCAGCATTTT. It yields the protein CSALQDFNQPQHF.

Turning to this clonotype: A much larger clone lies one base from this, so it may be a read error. The CDR3 spells CSVAGGRRWYIF. The CDR3 DNA reads TGCAGCGTAGCGGGGGGACGCCGATGGTACATCTTC. The gene calls are TRBV29-1 and TRBJ1-2, with TRBD1 as a possible D gene (5 bases). The CDR3 consists of 12 residues. Per germline, CDR1 SQVTM and CDR2 ANQGSEA.

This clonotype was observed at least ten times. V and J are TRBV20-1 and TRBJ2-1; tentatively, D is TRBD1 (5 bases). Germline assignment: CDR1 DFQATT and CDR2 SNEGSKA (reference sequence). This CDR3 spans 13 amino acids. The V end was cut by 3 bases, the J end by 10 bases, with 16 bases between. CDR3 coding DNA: TGCAGTGCTAGCAAGGGGCTTCAAGGAGAGCAGTTCTTC. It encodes CSASKGLQGEQFF.

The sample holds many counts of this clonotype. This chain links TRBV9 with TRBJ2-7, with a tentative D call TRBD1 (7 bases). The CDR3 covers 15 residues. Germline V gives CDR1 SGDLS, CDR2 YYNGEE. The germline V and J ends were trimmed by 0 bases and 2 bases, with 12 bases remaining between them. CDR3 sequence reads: CASSVGQGGTYEQYF. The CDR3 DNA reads TGTGCCAGCAGCGTAGGACAGGGAGGTACCTACGAGCAGTACTTC.

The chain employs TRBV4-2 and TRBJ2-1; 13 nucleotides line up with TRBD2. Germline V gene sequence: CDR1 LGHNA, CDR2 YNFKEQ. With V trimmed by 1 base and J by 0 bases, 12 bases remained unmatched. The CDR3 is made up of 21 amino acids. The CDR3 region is CASSQASGLAGALSSYNEQFF. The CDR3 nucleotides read TGTGCCAGCAGCCAAGCCAGTGGACTAGCGGGGGCCCTTAGCTCCTACAATGAGCAGTTCTTC.

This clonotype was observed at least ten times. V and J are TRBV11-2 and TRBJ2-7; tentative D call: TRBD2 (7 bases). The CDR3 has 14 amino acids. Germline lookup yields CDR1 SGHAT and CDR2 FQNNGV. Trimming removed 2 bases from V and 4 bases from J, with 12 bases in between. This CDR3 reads CASSLRRGRYEQYF. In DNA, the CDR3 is TGTGCCAGCAGCTTAAGGCGGGGGCGATACGAGCAGTACTTC.

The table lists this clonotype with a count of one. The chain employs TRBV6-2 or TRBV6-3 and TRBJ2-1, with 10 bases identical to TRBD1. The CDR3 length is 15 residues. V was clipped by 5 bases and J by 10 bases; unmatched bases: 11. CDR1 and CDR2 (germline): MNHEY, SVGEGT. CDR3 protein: CASSHAGTGVGEQFF. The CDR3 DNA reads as TGTGCCAGCAGTCACGCCGGGACAGGGGTCGGCGAGCAGTTCTTC.